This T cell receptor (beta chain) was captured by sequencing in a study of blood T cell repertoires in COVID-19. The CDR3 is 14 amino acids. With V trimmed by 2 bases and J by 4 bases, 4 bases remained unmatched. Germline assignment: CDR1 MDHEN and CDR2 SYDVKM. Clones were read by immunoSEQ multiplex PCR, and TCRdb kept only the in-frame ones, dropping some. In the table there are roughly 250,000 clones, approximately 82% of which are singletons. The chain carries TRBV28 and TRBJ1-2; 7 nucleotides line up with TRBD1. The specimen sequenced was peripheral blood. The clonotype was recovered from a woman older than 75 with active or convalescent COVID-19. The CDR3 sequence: CASSLDRVAYGYTF. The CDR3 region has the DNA TGTGCCAGCAGTTTAGACAGGGTGGCCTATGGCTACACCTTC.